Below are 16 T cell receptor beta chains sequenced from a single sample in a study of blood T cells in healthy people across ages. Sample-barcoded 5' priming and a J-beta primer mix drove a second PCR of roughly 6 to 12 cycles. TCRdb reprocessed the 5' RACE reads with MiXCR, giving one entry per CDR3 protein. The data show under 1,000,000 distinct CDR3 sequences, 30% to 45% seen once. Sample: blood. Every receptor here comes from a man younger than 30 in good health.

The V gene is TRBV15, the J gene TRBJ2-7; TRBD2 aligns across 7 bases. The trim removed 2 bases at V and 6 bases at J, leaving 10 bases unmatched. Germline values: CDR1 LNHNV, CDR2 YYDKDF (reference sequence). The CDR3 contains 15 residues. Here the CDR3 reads CATSRIPGLTCEQYF. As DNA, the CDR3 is TGTGCCACCAGCAGAATTCCGGGACTAACCTGCGAGCAGTACTTC.

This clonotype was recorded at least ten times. CDR3 region: CASRRHGGQSEYGYTF. In nucleotides, the CDR3 is TGTGCCAGCAGACGACACGGCGGACAGTCTGAATATGGCTACACCTTC. V is TRBV6-6 and J is TRBJ1-2; a possible D gene is TRBD1 (6 bases). Germline CDR1 MNHNY, CDR2 SVGAGI (reference sequence). The CDR3 spans 16 residues. The germline V and J ends were trimmed by 6 bases and 5 bases, with 22 bases remaining between them.

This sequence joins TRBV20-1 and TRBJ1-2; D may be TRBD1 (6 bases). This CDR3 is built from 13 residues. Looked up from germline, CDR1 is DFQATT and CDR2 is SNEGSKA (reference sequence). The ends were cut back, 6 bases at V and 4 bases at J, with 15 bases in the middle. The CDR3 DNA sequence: TGCAGTGCAGCCCGGACAGACCTCTATGGCTACACCTTC. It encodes CSAARTDLYGYTF.

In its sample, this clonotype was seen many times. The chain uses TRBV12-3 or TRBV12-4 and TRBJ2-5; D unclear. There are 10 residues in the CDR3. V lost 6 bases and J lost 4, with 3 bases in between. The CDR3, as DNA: TGTGCCAGCAGCGGAGAGACCCAGTACTTC. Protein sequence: CASSGETQYF.

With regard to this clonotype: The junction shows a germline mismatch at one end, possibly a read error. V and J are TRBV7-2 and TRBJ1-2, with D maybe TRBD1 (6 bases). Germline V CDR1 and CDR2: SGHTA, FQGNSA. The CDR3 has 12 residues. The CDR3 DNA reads TGTGCCAGCAGATCAGGGGTCCGAGGCTGCACCTTC. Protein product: CASRSGVRGCTF.

The CDR3 loop reads CASSETRGTDTQYF. The CDR3 DNA follows: TGTGCCAGCAGTGAAACTCGGGGCACAGATACGCAGTATTTT. The genes are TRBV2 and TRBJ2-3; D call uncertain. Trimming stripped 2 bases from V and 1 base from J, with 7 bases between. This CDR3 has 14 amino acids. The germline V gene encodes CDR1 SNHLY and CDR2 FYNNEI.

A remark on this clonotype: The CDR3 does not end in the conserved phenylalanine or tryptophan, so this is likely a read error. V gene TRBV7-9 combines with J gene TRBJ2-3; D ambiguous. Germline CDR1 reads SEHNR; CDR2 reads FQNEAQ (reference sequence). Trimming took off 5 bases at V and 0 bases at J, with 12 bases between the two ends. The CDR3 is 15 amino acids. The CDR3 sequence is CASSPVTGSTDTQYV. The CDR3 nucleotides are TGTGCCAGCAGCCCCGTCACTGGAAGCACAGATACGCAGTATGTT.

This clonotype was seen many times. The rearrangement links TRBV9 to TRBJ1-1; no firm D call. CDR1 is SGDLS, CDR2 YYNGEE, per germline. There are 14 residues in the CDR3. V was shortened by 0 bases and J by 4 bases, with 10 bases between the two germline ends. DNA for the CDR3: TGTGCCAGCAGCGTAGTGGGAACCAGCACTGAAGCTTTCTTT. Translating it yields CASSVVGTSTEAFF.

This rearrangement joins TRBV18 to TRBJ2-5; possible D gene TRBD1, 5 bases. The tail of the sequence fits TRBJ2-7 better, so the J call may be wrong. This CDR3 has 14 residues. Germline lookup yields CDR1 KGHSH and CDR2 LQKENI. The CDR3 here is CASSPLRAGSEQYF. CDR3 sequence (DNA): TGTGCCAGCTCACCCCTTAGGGCAGGGTCCGAGCAGTACTTC.

This CDR3 reads CASSQDSGGALYGYTF. CDR3 nucleotides: TGCGCCAGCAGCCAAGATTCGGGAGGGGCGCTCTATGGCTACACCTTC. The chain joins TRBV4-3 to TRBJ1-2; TRBD1 might be the D (5 bases). This CDR3 is 16 amino acids long. V shed 0 bases and J shed 4 bases, with 15 bases lying between them. Germline V gene data show CDR1 as LGHNA and CDR2 as YSLEER.

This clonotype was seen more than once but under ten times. The CDR3 loop reads CSVVPRGSQETQFF. In nucleotides, the CDR3 is TGCAGCGTTGTACCCCGGGGCAGCCAAGAGACCCAGTTCTTC. The chain combines TRBV29-1 with TRBJ2-1, with D tentatively TRBD1 or TRBD2 (5 bases each). CDR3 length equals 14 residues. Germline CDR1 is SQVTM and CDR2 is ANQGSEA. Deletions cut 4 bases from V and 13 bases from J, with 23 bases between.

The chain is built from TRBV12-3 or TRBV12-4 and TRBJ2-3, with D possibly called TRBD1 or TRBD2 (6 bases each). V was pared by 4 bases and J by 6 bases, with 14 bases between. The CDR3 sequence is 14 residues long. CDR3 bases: TGTGCCAGCAGTTCCATGAGGGGGGCGGATACGCAGTATTTT. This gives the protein CASSSMRGADTQYF.

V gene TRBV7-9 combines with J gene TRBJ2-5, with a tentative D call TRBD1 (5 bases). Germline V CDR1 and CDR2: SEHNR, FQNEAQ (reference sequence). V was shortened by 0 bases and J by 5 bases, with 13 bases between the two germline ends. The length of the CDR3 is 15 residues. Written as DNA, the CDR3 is TGTGCCAGCAGCTTAGCGTTTGGGGCTTGGGAGACCCAGTACTTC. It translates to CASSLAFGAWETQYF.

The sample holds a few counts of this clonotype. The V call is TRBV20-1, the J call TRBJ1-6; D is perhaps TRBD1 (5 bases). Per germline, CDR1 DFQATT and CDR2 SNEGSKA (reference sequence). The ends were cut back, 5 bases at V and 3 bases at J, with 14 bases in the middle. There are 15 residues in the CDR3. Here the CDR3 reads CSAPTAGGYNSPLHF. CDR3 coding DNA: TGCAGTGCTCCGACAGCCGGGGGCTATAATTCACCCCTCCACTTT.

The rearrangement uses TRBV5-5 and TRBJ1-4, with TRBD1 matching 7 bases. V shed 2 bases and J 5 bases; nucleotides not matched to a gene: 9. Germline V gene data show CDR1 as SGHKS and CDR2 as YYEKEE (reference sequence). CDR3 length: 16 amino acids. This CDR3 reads CASSFSPGQSNEKLFF. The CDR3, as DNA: TGTGCCAGCAGCTTTTCTCCGGGACAGTCAAATGAAAAACTGTTTTTT.

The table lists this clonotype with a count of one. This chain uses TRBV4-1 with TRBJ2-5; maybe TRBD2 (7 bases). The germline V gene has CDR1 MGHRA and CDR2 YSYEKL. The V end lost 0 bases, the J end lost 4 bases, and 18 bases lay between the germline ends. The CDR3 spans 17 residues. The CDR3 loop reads CASSQEGGGSEGETQYF. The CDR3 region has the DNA TGCGCCAGCAGCCAAGAGGGGGGGGGCTCGGAGGGAGAGACCCAGTACTTC.